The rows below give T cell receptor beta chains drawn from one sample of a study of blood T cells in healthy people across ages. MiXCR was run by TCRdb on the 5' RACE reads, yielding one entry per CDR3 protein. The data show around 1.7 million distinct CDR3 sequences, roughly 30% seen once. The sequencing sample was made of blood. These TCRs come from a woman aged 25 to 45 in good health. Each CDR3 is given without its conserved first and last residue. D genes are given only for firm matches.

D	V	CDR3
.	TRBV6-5	ASSYSTGARGYT
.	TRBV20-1	SARNSSYNSPLH
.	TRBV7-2	ASSLETGARKKRGNNEQF
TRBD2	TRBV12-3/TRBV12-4	ASSFQASGGSEQF
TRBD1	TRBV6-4	ASSPLGQGAGEQF
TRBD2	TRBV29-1	SVEGLVLSGRVDTQY
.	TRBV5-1	ASSLGGDRRPRSPLH
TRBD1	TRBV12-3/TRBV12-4	ASRDRGQAISEQY
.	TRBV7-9	ASSPRRPQTETQY
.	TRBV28	ASSLGGAQDEQY
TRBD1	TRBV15	ATSGQGAYQPQH
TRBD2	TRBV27	ASSPSDISGTGADTQY
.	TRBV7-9	ASTLGAIAGNEQF
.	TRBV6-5	ASNEGGREQF
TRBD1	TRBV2	ASRGQGLSTDTQY